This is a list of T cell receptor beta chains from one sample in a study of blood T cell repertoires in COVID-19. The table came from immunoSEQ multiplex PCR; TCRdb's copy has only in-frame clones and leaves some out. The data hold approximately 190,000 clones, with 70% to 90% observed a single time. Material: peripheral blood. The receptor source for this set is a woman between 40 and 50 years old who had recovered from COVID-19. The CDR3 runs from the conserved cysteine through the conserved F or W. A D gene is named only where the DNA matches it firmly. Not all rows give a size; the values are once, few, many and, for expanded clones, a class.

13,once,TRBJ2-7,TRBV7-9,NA,CASSPTDSYEQYF,TGTGCCAGCAGCCCGACAGATTCCTACGAGCAGTACTTC
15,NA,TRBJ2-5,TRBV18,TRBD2,CASFPGLAGRETQYF,TGTGCCAGCTTTCCGGGACTAGCGGGCCGCGAGACCCAGTACTTC
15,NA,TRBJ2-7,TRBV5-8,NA,CASSLGLSEDGEQYF,TGTGCCAGCAGCTTGGGCCTGAGCGAGGATGGCGAGCAGTACTTC
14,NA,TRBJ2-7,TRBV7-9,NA,CASSFSPEIYEQYF,TGTGCCAGCAGCTTCTCCCCCGAGATCTACGAGCAGTACTTC
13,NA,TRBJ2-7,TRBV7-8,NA,CASSLAGSYEQYF,TGTGCCAGCAGCTTAGCGGGCAGCTACGAGCAGTACTTC
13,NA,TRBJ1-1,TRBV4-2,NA,CASSHLENTEAFF,TGTGCCAGCAGCCACTTAGAGAACACTGAAGCTTTCTTT
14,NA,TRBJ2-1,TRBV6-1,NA,CASSDLLAYNEQFF,TGTGCCAGCAGTGATCTCCTAGCTTACAATGAGCAGTTCTTC
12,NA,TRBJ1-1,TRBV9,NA,CASSVEGGRAFF,TGTGCCAGCAGCGTAGAGGGGGGGAGAGCTTTCTTT
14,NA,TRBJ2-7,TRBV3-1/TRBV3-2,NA,CASSQEGPRYEQYF,TGTGCCAGCAGCCAAGAGGGCCCCCGGTACGAGCAGTACTTC
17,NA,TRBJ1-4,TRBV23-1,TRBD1,CASRSVPGQGRDEKLFF,TGCGCCAGCAGATCCGTCCCGGGACAGGGTCGAGACGAAAAACTGTTTTTT
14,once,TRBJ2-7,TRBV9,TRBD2,CASSVVAGAYEQYF,TGTGCCAGCAGCGTAGTAGCGGGAGCCTACGAGCAGTACTTC
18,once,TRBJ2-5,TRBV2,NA,CASRLRYPGQGLGETQYF,TGTGCCAGCAGACTCCGCTATCCGGGACAGGGACTAGGGGAGACCCAGTACTTC
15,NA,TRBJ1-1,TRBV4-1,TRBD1,CASSQEGQVGTEAFF,TGCGCCAGCAGCCAAGAGGGACAGGTGGGCACCGAAGCTTTCTTT
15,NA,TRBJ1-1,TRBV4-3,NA,CASSQHSGGWPEAFF,TGCGCCAGCAGCCAGCACTCCGGGGGGTGGCCTGAAGCTTTCTTT
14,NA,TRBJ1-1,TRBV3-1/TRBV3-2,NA,CASSLGRGGREAFF,TGTGCCAGCAGCCTAGGTCGAGGGGGTAGGGAAGCTTTCTTT
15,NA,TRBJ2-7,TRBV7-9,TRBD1,CASSPDGTGGYEQYF,TGTGCCAGCAGCCCAGACGGGACAGGGGGCTACGAGCAGTACTTC
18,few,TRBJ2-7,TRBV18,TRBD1,CASSLFGTDYTASYEQYF,TGTGCCAGCTCCCTCTTCGGGACAGATTACACGGCCTCCTACGAGCAGTACTTC
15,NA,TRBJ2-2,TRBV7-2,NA,CASSLNQGHTGELFF,TGTGCCAGCAGCTTAAACCAGGGCCACACCGGGGAGCTGTTTTTT
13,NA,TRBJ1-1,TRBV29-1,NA,CSGQQGQTTEAFF,TGCAGCGGGCAACAGGGACAAACCACTGAAGCTTTCTTT
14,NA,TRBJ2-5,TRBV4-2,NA,CASSQAAGGETQYF,TGTGCCAGCAGCCAAGCCGCAGGGGGGGAGACCCAGTACTTC
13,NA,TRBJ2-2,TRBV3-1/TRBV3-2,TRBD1,CASSQVQGDRLFF,TGTGCCAGCAGCCAAGTGCAGGGGGATCGGCTGTTTTTT
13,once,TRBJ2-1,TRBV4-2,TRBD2,CASSLTSGSEQFF,TGTGCCAGCAGCCTGACTAGCGGTTCGGAGCAGTTCTTC
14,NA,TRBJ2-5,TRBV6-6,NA,CASNGGSFQETQYF,TGTGCCAGCAATGGGGGCTCTTTCCAAGAGACCCAGTACTTC
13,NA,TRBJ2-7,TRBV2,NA,CASSERRDYEQYF,TGTGCCAGCAGTGAGCGGCGGGACTACGAGCAGTACTTC
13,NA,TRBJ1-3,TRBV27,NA,CASSPSGGNTIYF,TGTGCCAGCAGCCCCTCGGGAGGAAACACCATATATTTT
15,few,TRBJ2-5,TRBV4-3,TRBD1,CASSQGTGLQETQYF,TGCGCCAGCAGCCAAGGGACAGGGCTCCAAGAGACCCAGTACTTC
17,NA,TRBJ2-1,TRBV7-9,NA,CASSLPTGEESYNEQFF,TGTGCCAGCAGCTTACCTACAGGGGAGGAATCTTACAATGAGCAGTTCTTC
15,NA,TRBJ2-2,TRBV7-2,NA,CASSPMTGRGGELFF,TGTGCCAGCAGCCCCATGACAGGGCGGGGCGGGGAGCTGTTTTTT
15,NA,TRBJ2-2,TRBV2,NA,CASSETGFDTGELFF,TGTGCCAGCAGTGAAACAGGGTTCGACACCGGGGAGCTGTTTTTT
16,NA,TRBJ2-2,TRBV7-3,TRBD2,CASSLSLAANTGELFF,TGTGCCAGCAGCTTAAGCCTAGCGGCTAACACCGGGGAGCTGTTTTTT
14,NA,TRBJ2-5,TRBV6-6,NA,CASSYGAVQETQYF,TGTGCCAGCAGTTACGGGGCAGTACAAGAGACCCAGTACTTC
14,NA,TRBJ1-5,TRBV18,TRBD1,CASSPGGTDQPQHF,TGTGCCAGCTCCCCAGGGGGGACAGATCAGCCCCAGCATTTT
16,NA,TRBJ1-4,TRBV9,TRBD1,CASSSTTGQGNEKLFF,TGTGCCAGCTCCAGTACCACGGGACAGGGGAATGAAAAACTGTTTTTT
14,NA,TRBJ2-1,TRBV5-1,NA,CASSLAEALNEQFF,TGCGCCAGCAGCTTGGCCGAAGCCCTTAATGAGCAGTTCTTC
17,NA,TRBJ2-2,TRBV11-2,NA,CASSLYSNRDGTGELFF,TGTGCCAGCAGCTTATATTCAAACAGGGATGGAACCGGGGAGCTGTTTTTT
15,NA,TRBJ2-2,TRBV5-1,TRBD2,CASSLGTSGTGELFF,TGCGCCAGCAGCTTGGGGACTAGCGGGACCGGGGAGCTGTTTTTT
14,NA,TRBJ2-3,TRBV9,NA,CASSAYSSTDTQYF,TGTGCCAGCAGCGCCTACTCTAGCACAGATACGCAGTATTTT
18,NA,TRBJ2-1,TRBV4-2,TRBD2,CASSQGTSGSSRGDEQFF,TGTGCCAGCAGCCAAGGGACTAGCGGGAGTTCCAGGGGCGATGAGCAGTTCTTC
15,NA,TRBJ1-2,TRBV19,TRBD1,CASSPLTGASAGYTF,TGTGCCAGTAGTCCATTAACAGGGGCATCCGCGGGCTACACCTTC
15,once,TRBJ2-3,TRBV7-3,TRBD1,CASSAARQGGDTQYF,TGTGCCAGCAGCGCAGCCCGACAGGGTGGAGATACGCAGTATTTT
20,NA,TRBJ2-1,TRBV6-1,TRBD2,CASSEASRLAETFSYNEQFF,TGTGCCAGCAGTGAAGCGAGCCGACTAGCGGAAACTTTCTCCTACAATGAGCAGTTCTTC
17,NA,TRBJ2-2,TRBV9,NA,CASSVSNRVLVPGELFF,TGTGCCAGCAGCGTATCGAACAGGGTATTGGTCCCCGGGGAGCTGTTTTTT
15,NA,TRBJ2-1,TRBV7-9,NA,CASSPLASPNGEQFF,TGTGCCAGCAGCCCCCTAGCCTCCCCGAATGGAGAGCAGTTCTTC
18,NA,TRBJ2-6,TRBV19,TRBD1,CASSRWGQLPSGANVLTF,TGTGCCAGTAGTAGATGGGGACAGCTCCCCTCTGGGGCCAACGTCCTGACTTTC
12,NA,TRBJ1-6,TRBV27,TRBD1,CGTGQPNSPLHF,TGTGGCACGGGACAGCCTAATTCACCCCTCCACTTT
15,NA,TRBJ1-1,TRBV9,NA,CASSTSQDPNTEAFF,TGTGCCAGCAGCACCTCACAGGACCCGAACACTGAAGCTTTCTTT
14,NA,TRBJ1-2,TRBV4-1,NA,CASSQERGRYGYTF,TGCGCCAGCAGCCAAGAGCGGGGAAGGTACGGCTACACCTTC